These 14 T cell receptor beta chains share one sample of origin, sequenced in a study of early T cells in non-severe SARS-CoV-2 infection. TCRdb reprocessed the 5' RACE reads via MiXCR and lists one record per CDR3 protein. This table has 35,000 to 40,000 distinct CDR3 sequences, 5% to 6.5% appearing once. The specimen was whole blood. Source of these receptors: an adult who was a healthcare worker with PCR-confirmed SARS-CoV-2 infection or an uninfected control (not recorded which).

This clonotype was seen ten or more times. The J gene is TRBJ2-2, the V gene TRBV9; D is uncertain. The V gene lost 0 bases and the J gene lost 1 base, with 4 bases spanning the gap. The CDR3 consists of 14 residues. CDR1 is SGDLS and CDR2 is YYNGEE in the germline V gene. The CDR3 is CASSVALNTGELFF. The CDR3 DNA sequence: TGTGCCAGCAGCGTAGCTCTGAACACCGGGGAGCTGTTTTTT.

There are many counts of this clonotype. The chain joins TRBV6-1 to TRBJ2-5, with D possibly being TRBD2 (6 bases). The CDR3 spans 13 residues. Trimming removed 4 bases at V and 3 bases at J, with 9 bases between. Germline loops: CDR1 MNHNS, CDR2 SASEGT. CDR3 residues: CASSAAGKETQYF. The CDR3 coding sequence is TGTGCCAGCAGTGCTGCGGGAAAAGAGACCCAGTACTTC.

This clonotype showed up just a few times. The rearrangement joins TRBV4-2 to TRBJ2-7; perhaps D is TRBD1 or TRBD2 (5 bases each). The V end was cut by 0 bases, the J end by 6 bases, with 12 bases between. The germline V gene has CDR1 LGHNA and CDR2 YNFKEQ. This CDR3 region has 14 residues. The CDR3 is CASSQDLRDREQYF. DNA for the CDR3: TGTGCCAGCAGCCAAGATCTTCGGGACCGCGAGCAGTACTTC.

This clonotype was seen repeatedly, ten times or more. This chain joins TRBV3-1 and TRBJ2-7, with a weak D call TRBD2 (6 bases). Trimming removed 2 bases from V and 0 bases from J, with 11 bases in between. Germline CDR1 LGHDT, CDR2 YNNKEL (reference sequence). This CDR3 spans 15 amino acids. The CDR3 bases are TGTGCCAGCAGCCAATCGCGCGGGGCCTCCTACGAGCAGTACTTC. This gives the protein CASSQSRGASYEQYF.

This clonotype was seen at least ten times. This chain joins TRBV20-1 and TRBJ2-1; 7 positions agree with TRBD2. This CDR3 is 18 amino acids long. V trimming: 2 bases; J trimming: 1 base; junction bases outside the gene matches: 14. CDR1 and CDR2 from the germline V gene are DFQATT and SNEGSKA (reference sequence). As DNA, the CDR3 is TGCAGTGCTAGAAATGAGGGTAGACTAGCAGGATCCTACAATGAGCAGTTCTTC. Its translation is CSARNEGRLAGSYNEQFF.

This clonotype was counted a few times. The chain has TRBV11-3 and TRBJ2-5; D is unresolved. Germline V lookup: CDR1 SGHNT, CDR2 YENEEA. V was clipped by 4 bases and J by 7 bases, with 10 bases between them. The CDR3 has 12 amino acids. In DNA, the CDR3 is TGTGCCAGCAGCTGGACGGACGGGACCCAGTACTTC. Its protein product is CASSWTDGTQYF.

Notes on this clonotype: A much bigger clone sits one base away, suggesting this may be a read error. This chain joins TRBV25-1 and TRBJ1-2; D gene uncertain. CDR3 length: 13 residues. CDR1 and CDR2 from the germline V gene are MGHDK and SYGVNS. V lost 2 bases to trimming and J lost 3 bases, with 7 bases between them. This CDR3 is CASSEKRYYGYTF. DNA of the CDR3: TGTGCCAGCAGTGAAAAGAGGTACTATGGCTACACCTTC.

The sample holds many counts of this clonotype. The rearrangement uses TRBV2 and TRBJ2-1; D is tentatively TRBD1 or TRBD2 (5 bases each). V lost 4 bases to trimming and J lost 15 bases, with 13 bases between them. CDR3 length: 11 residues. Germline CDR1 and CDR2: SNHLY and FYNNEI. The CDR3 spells CASSVRQGPFF. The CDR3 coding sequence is TGTGCCAGCAGTGTTCGGCAGGGACCGTTCTTC.

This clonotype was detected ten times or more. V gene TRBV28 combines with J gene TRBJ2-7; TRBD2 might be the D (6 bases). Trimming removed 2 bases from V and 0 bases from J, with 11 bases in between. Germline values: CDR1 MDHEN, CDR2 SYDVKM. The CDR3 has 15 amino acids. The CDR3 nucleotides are TGTGCCAGCAGTTTAGGGGGGACGGGCTCCTACGAGCAGTACTTC. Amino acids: CASSLGGTGSYEQYF.

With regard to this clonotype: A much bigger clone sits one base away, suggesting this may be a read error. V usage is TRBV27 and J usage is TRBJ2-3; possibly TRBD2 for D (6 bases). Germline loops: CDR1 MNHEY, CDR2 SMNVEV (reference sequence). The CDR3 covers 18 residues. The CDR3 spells CVSRPNSLTGGGTDTQYF. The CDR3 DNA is TGTGTCAGCAGACCGAACTCCTTGACTGGCGGGGGCACAGATACGCAGTATTTT.

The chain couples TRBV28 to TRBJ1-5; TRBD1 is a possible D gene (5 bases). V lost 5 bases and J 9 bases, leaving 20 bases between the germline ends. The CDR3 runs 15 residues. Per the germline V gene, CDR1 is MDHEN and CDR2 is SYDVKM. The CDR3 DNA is TGTGCCAGCAGTCGCTCCTGGGGGGACGCGGGGCCCCAGCATTTT. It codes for CASSRSWGDAGPQHF.

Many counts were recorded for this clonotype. The CDR3 DNA reads as TGCAGTGTTAACCGGGACCCGTTGGATACGCAGTATTTT. Its protein is CSVNRDPLDTQYF. The V gene is TRBV20-1, the J gene TRBJ2-3; either TRBD1 or TRBD2 may supply D (5 bases each). CDR1 is DFQATT, CDR2 SNEGSKA, per germline (reference sequence). There are 13 residues in the CDR3. Trimming took off 7 bases at V and 6 bases at J, with 17 bases between the two ends.

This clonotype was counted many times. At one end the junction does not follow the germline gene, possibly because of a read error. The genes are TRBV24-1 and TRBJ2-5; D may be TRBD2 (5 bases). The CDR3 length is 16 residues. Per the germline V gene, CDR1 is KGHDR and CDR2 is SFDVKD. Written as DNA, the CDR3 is TGTGCCACCAGTGCCCTGGCACGGGGTTACCAAGAGACCCAATACTTC. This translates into CATSALARGYQETQYF.

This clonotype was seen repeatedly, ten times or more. CDR3 region: CATSAGNTIYF. The CDR3, as DNA: TGTGCCACCAGTGCCGGAAACACCATATATTTT. The chain employs TRBV24-1 and TRBJ1-3; D uncertain. Germline V gives CDR1 KGHDR, CDR2 SFDVKD. V was trimmed by 5 bases and J by 4 bases, leaving 2 bases between them. This CDR3 has 11 residues.